This T cell receptor beta chain originates from a study of T cells in Graves' hyperthyroidism and ophthalmopathy. This clonotype was recorded at least ten times. Germline CDR1 reads DFQATT; CDR2 reads SNEGSKA (reference sequence). V was pared by 3 bases and J by 4 bases, with 7 bases between. The CDR3 sequence is 11 residues long. Regions amplified from RNA transcripts were the TCR beta CDR3 regions. The HTBI primer set drove a first-round RT-PCR of the TCR CDR3. One entry per CDR3 protein results from TCRdb running MiXCR on the multiplex PCR reads. Altogether 530,000 or so distinct CDR3 sequences are present, 17% being singletons, with the ten largest covering roughly 18%. Clinical symptoms, serum thyroxine and TRAb, thyroid ultrasound and orbital computed tomography were used for the diagnoses.

This chain connects TRBV20-1 to TRBJ2-7; no clear D. Sequenced material: blood. This clonotype was obtained from a woman aged 18-29 years with Graves' ophthalmopathy. The chain's CDR3 is CSASKVYEQYF. CDR3 nucleotide sequence: TGCAGTGCTAGTAAGGTATACGAGCAGTACTTC.